These T cell receptor beta chains were read from a single sample in a study of blood T cell repertoires in COVID-19. The data were produced by immunoSEQ multiplex PCR, yet TCRdb's version contains in-frame clones alone and is incomplete. The sample shows about 74,000 clones, approximately 80% of them seen only once. Sequencing used peripheral blood. These TCRs come from a human donor in a cohort sampled during active COVID-19. The CDR3 runs from the conserved cysteine through the conserved F or W. The D gene is left open where the match is weak. Expanded clones are given a class, and other clones once, few, many or no size at all.

v_call: TRBV7-9
d_call: TRBD2
clone_size: -
j_call: TRBJ2-7
cdr3_aa: CASSPGLAGGYEQYF
cdr3_nt: TGTGCCAGCAGCCCGGGACTAGCGGGAGGGTACGAGCAGTACTTC

v_call: TRBV28
d_call: -
clone_size: many
j_call: TRBJ1-1
cdr3_aa: CASGQGFLNTEAFF
cdr3_nt: TGTGCCAGCGGGCAGGGATTTTTGAACACTGAAGCTTTCTTT

v_call: TRBV5-1
d_call: -
clone_size: -
j_call: TRBJ2-5
cdr3_aa: CASSPDSLETQYF
cdr3_nt: TGCGCCAGCAGCCCGGACAGCCTTGAGACCCAGTACTTC

v_call: TRBV29-1
d_call: TRBD1
clone_size: -
j_call: TRBJ2-5
cdr3_aa: CSVGTGGAETQYF
cdr3_nt: TGCAGCGTCGGGACAGGGGGCGCGGAGACCCAGTACTTC

v_call: TRBV5-1
d_call: -
clone_size: -
j_call: TRBJ2-1
cdr3_aa: CASSLNQRVYNEQFF
cdr3_nt: TGCGCCAGCAGCTTGAACCAGCGGGTGTACAATGAGCAGTTCTTC

v_call: TRBV5-1
d_call: -
clone_size: -
j_call: TRBJ1-2
cdr3_aa: CASSSTLGGGGGYTF
cdr3_nt: TGCGCCAGCAGCTCCACTTTAGGTGGGGGCGGTGGCTACACCTTC

v_call: TRBV30
d_call: TRBD1
clone_size: -
j_call: TRBJ1-6
cdr3_aa: CAWVRGRNSPLHF
cdr3_nt: TGTGCCTGGGTCAGGGGGCGAAATTCACCCCTCCACTTT

v_call: TRBV6-5
d_call: TRBD2
clone_size: -
j_call: TRBJ2-7
cdr3_aa: CASSLAGGPSREQYF
cdr3_nt: TGTGCCAGCAGTCTAGCGGGAGGGCCCTCGAGGGAGCAGTACTTC

v_call: TRBV12-2
d_call: -
clone_size: -
j_call: TRBJ2-7
cdr3_aa: CASRPPQGSPYEQYF
cdr3_nt: TGTGCAAGTCGACCACCTCAGGGTAGTCCCTACGAGCAGTACTTC

v_call: TRBV20-1
d_call: TRBD1
clone_size: -
j_call: TRBJ1-5
cdr3_aa: CSARTGTREDF
cdr3_nt: TGCAGTGCCCGGACAGGCACAAGGGAAGATTTT

v_call: TRBV4-3
d_call: TRBD1
clone_size: few
j_call: TRBJ2-3
cdr3_aa: CASSQDTRGQDTQYF
cdr3_nt: TGCGCCAGCAGCCAAGATACGAGGGGGCAAGATACGCAGTATTTT

v_call: TRBV13
d_call: -
clone_size: many
j_call: TRBJ2-7
cdr3_aa: CASSNGNSYEQYF
cdr3_nt: TGTGCCAGCAGCAACGGGAACTCCTACGAGCAGTACTTC

v_call: TRBV5-1
d_call: TRBD2
clone_size: once
j_call: TRBJ2-1
cdr3_aa: CASAGLAGSLEQFF
cdr3_nt: TGCGCCAGCGCGGGACTAGCGGGATCATTGGAGCAGTTCTTC

v_call: TRBV19
d_call: TRBD1
clone_size: -
j_call: TRBJ1-4
cdr3_aa: CASSRGTGDNEKLFF
cdr3_nt: TGTGCCAGTAGCAGGGGGACAGGGGATAATGAAAAACTGTTTTTT

v_call: TRBV3-1/TRBV3-2
d_call: -
clone_size: -
j_call: TRBJ1-2
cdr3_aa: CASSQDHYYGYTF
cdr3_nt: TGTGCCAGCAGCCAAGATCATTACTATGGCTACACCTTC

v_call: TRBV18
d_call: -
clone_size: -
j_call: TRBJ2-7
cdr3_aa: CASSDSLTYEQYF
cdr3_nt: TGTGCCAGCTCAGACAGTTTGACCTACGAGCAGTACTTC

v_call: TRBV5-5
d_call: -
clone_size: -
j_call: TRBJ1-4
cdr3_aa: CASSSGAREKLFF
cdr3_nt: TGTGCCAGCAGTAGCGGGGCTCGAGAAAAACTGTTTTTT

v_call: TRBV15
d_call: -
clone_size: once
j_call: TRBJ2-7
cdr3_aa: CATSRDQFGRASEQYF
cdr3_nt: TGTGCCACCAGCAGAGATCAATTCGGCAGGGCATCCGAGCAGTACTTC

v_call: TRBV7-9
d_call: -
clone_size: -
j_call: TRBJ2-1
cdr3_aa: CASSSRSLVNEQFF
cdr3_nt: TGTGCCAGCAGCAGCCGCTCGCTCGTGAATGAGCAGTTCTTC

v_call: TRBV7-2
d_call: -
clone_size: -
j_call: TRBJ2-7
cdr3_aa: CASSIPPGSEQYF
cdr3_nt: TGTGCCAGCAGCATACCTCCAGGCTCGGAGCAGTACTTC

v_call: TRBV6-2/TRBV6-3
d_call: -
clone_size: -
j_call: TRBJ1-2
cdr3_aa: CASSLTDNYGYTF
cdr3_nt: TGTGCCAGCAGCCTGACAGATAACTATGGCTACACCTTC

v_call: TRBV29-1
d_call: TRBD1
clone_size: -
j_call: TRBJ2-2
cdr3_aa: CSIGQGANTGELFF
cdr3_nt: TGCAGCATCGGACAGGGGGCAAACACCGGGGAGCTGTTTTTT

v_call: TRBV5-1
d_call: -
clone_size: -
j_call: TRBJ1-3
cdr3_aa: CASSLVGADRSGNTIYF
cdr3_nt: TGCGCCAGCAGCTTGGTGGGGGCAGACAGGTCCGGAAACACCATATATTTT

v_call: TRBV7-9
d_call: TRBD1
clone_size: once
j_call: TRBJ1-1
cdr3_aa: CASTSDREEAFF
cdr3_nt: TGTGCCAGCACCTCGGACAGGGAGGAAGCTTTCTTT

v_call: TRBV12-3/TRBV12-4
d_call: TRBD1
clone_size: -
j_call: TRBJ2-7
cdr3_aa: CASSGQAHEQYF
cdr3_nt: TGTGCCAGCAGTGGACAGGCACACGAGCAGTACTTC

v_call: TRBV18
d_call: -
clone_size: -
j_call: TRBJ1-1
cdr3_aa: CASSNRQEEAFF
cdr3_nt: TGTGCCAGCTCAAATCGACAGGAAGAAGCTTTCTTT

v_call: TRBV4-3
d_call: TRBD2
clone_size: -
j_call: TRBJ2-3
cdr3_aa: CASSQDRFSGGADTQYF
cdr3_nt: TGCGCCAGCAGCCAAGATAGATTCTCGGGAGGTGCAGATACGCAGTATTTT

v_call: TRBV2
d_call: TRBD2
clone_size: -
j_call: TRBJ2-4
cdr3_aa: CASSVGGREASIQYF
cdr3_nt: TGTGCCAGCAGTGTGGGCGGGCGGGAGGCGAGCATTCAGTACTTC

v_call: TRBV5-1
d_call: TRBD2
clone_size: -
j_call: TRBJ2-7
cdr3_aa: CASSVRPSGLSYEQYF
cdr3_nt: TGCGCCAGCAGCGTGAGGCCTAGCGGGCTCTCCTACGAGCAGTACTTC

v_call: TRBV14
d_call: -
clone_size: -
j_call: TRBJ2-3
cdr3_aa: CASSPRFGLGAADTQYF
cdr3_nt: TGTGCCAGCAGCCCACGGTTCGGGTTGGGAGCGGCAGATACGCAGTATTTT

v_call: TRBV3-1/TRBV3-2
d_call: TRBD1
clone_size: -
j_call: TRBJ1-5
cdr3_aa: CASTQGRGRNGNQPQHF
cdr3_nt: TGTGCCAGCACCCAAGGCAGGGGGAGAAACGGCAATCAGCCCCAGCATTTT

v_call: TRBV2
d_call: -
clone_size: few
j_call: TRBJ1-5
cdr3_aa: CASSEFWEEPQHF
cdr3_nt: TGTGCCAGCAGTGAATTCTGGGAGGAGCCCCAGCATTTT

v_call: TRBV12-3/TRBV12-4
d_call: -
clone_size: -
j_call: TRBJ2-5
cdr3_aa: CASSRLETQYF
cdr3_nt: TGTGCCAGCAGTCGACTGGAGACCCAGTACTTC

v_call: TRBV19
d_call: -
clone_size: -
j_call: TRBJ1-5
cdr3_aa: CASSITGFNQPQHF
cdr3_nt: TGTGCCAGTAGTATAACAGGGTTCAATCAGCCCCAGCATTTT

v_call: TRBV29-1
d_call: -
clone_size: -
j_call: TRBJ1-2
cdr3_aa: CSVGTGSYGYTF
cdr3_nt: TGCAGCGTTGGGACGGGAAGCTATGGCTACACCTTC

v_call: TRBV5-1
d_call: TRBD2
clone_size: -
j_call: TRBJ2-1
cdr3_aa: CASTPTSGRAMFF
cdr3_nt: TGCGCCAGCACCCCTACTAGCGGGAGGGCCATGTTCTTC

v_call: TRBV29-1
d_call: TRBD1
clone_size: -
j_call: TRBJ2-3
cdr3_aa: CSVEEGDRAFADTQYF
cdr3_nt: TGCAGCGTTGAGGAGGGGGACAGGGCATTCGCAGATACGCAGTATTTT

v_call: TRBV7-2
d_call: -
clone_size: -
j_call: TRBJ2-2
cdr3_aa: CASGMRGLNTGELFF
cdr3_nt: TGTGCCAGCGGTATGCGGGGTCTCAACACCGGGGAGCTGTTTTTT

v_call: TRBV2
d_call: TRBD1
clone_size: -
j_call: TRBJ1-1
cdr3_aa: CASSEDRLTEAFF
cdr3_nt: TGTGCCAGCAGTGAGGACAGGCTCACTGAAGCTTTCTTT

v_call: TRBV5-4
d_call: -
clone_size: -
j_call: TRBJ2-3
cdr3_aa: CASSLRLAGNTDTQYF
cdr3_nt: TGTGCCAGCAGCCTTCGTCTAGCAGGCAACACAGATACGCAGTATTTT

v_call: TRBV25-1
d_call: -
clone_size: -
j_call: TRBJ1-4
cdr3_aa: CASSDASSGEKLFF
cdr3_nt: TGTGCCAGCAGTGATGCTTCAAGCGGTGAAAAACTGTTTTTT

v_call: TRBV29-1
d_call: TRBD1
clone_size: -
j_call: TRBJ1-5
cdr3_aa: CSAQGAAADQPQHF
cdr3_nt: TGCAGCGCACAGGGGGCAGCGGCCGATCAGCCCCAGCATTTT

v_call: TRBV28
d_call: -
clone_size: -
j_call: TRBJ1-1
cdr3_aa: CASSLLRHTGGTEAFF
cdr3_nt: TGTGCCAGCAGTTTACTCAGGCACACCGGGGGCACTGAAGCTTTCTTT

v_call: TRBV5-1
d_call: TRBD1
clone_size: -
j_call: TRBJ1-1
cdr3_aa: CASSKNGQGGENTEAFF
cdr3_nt: TGCGCCAGCAGCAAGAACGGACAGGGCGGTGAGAACACTGAAGCTTTCTTT

v_call: TRBV7-2
d_call: -
clone_size: -
j_call: TRBJ1-5
cdr3_aa: CASSLSAGNQPQHF
cdr3_nt: TGTGCCAGCAGCTTATCGGCAGGGAATCAGCCCCAGCATTTT

v_call: TRBV27
d_call: TRBD1
clone_size: -
j_call: TRBJ2-7
cdr3_aa: CASSPSRTGGLYEQYF
cdr3_nt: TGTGCCAGCAGCCCTTCCCGGACAGGGGGCCTCTACGAGCAGTACTTC

v_call: TRBV5-5
d_call: -
clone_size: -
j_call: TRBJ1-5
cdr3_aa: CASSLVGASNQPQHF
cdr3_nt: TGTGCCAGCAGCTTGGTGGGGGCGAGCAATCAGCCCCAGCATTTT

v_call: TRBV5-1
d_call: TRBD2
clone_size: -
j_call: TRBJ2-3
cdr3_aa: CASSSTGTKGDTQYF
cdr3_nt: TGCGCCAGCAGCTCTACCGGGACTAAAGGGGATACGCAGTATTTT